This TCR beta chain originates from a study of response to subunit inactivated influenza vaccine. Study results and limitations: Each seasonal influenza vaccination recruits few new T cells, the authors suggested.

This clonotype has just a few counts. The antigen remains undetermined. Trimming removed 5 bases at V and 8 bases at J, with 17 bases between. CDR3 size: 14 residues. Germline-derived CDR1 and CDR2 are SGHKS and YYEKEE (reference sequence). TCRdb recomputed calls from the RT-PCR reads with MiXCR, one row per CDR3 protein. The table lists 450,000 to 550,000 distinct CDR3 sequences, 25% of them singletons, with about 1.9% in the top ten. This specimen consisted of CD4+ T cells sorted from PBMCs, obtained about 5 days after vaccination. The source of this sequence is a man aged 50 to 59 who received an inactivated influenza vaccine. This chain uses TRBV5-5 with TRBJ2-1, with D tentatively TRBD2 (6 bases). CDR3 in amino acids: CASRKEAGIDEQFF. The CDR3 nucleotides read TGTGCCAGCAGAAAGGAGGCGGGGATAGATGAGCAGTTCTTC.